The 21 T cell receptor beta chains listed next were all sequenced from one sample in a study of blood T cell repertoires in COVID-19 (dated by TCRdb to 2018 to 2021). The library was made by the immunoSEQ multiplex PCR assay. TCRdb obtained this table from immuneACCESS and retained in-frame rearrangements with V and J assigned. These tables miss some clones; where compared with another copy, unresolved V genes account for less than half of the shortfall, and the remainder is unexplained. In this sample the table shows approximately 210,000 clones, approximately 91% of which occur a single time. Of the sample, about 6.8% falls within the top ten clones. Source material: peripheral blood. The origin of the receptors is a woman in her thirties or forties who had recovered from COVID-19.

The chain has TRBV6-5 and TRBJ2-7; possibly TRBD2 for D (6 bases). Germline assignment: CDR1 MNHEY and CDR2 SVGAGI. The ends were cut back, 0 bases at V and 2 bases at J, with 11 bases in the middle. The CDR3 runs 15 residues. The CDR3 loop reads CASSYSGGATYEQYF. The CDR3 DNA reads TGTGCCAGCAGTTACTCCGGGGGTGCCACCTACGAGCAGTACTTC.

The rearrangement links TRBV28 to TRBJ2-2; D is possibly TRBD1 (5 bases). The CDR3 contains 12 residues. Germline V CDR1 and CDR2: MDHEN, SYDVKM. The ends were cut back, 10 bases at V and 5 bases at J, with 11 bases in the middle. CDR3 nucleotides: TGTGCCACCCAGGGAACGACCGGGGAGCTGTTTTTT. Protein product: CATQGTTGELFF.

The gene calls are TRBV5-8 and TRBJ2-4; 13 nucleotides align to TRBD2. Trimming at V came to 4 bases and at J to 5 bases, leaving 6 bases not matched to a gene. This CDR3 region has 16 residues. Looked up from germline, CDR1 is SGHTS and CDR2 is YDEGEE. The CDR3 bases are TGTGCCAGCAGCCCCGCCGGACTAGCGGGAGAAAACATTCAGTACTTC. This encodes CASSPAGLAGENIQYF.

The chain has TRBV12-3 or TRBV12-4 and TRBJ2-1; D possibly corresponds to TRBD2 (6 bases). The CDR3 contains 13 residues. Trimming removed 2 bases at V and 12 bases at J, with 14 bases between. CDR3 in DNA: TGTGCCAGCAGTTTAAGGTCCGGAGGGCTGCAGTTCTTC. It codes for CASSLRSGGLQFF.

This clone occurred once. V is TRBV13 and J is TRBJ2-1, with TRBD2 as a possible D gene (5 bases). Germline CDR1 and CDR2: PRHDT and FYEKMQ (reference sequence). Trimming stripped 2 bases from V and 5 bases from J, with 10 bases between. CDR3 size: 14 residues. The CDR3: CASSLISGNNEQFF. CDR3 coding DNA: TGTGCCAGCAGCTTAATCTCGGGAAACAATGAGCAGTTCTTC.

The genes are TRBV30 and TRBJ1-2; D is uncertain. Germline V gives CDR1 GTSNPN, CDR2 SVGIG (reference sequence). V shed 3 bases and J shed 3 bases, with 11 bases lying between them. The CDR3 length is 13 residues. Written as DNA, the CDR3 is TGTGCCTGGAGCTATCCGCGAGACTATGGCTACACCTTC. Its translation: CAWSYPRDYGYTF.

The rearrangement uses TRBV4-3 and TRBJ2-1; TRBD1 agrees at 8 bases. Germline loops: CDR1 LGHNA, CDR2 YSLEER. The ends lost 5 bases at V and 6 bases at J; junction bases unmatched: 6. This CDR3 has 14 amino acids. DNA for the CDR3: TGCGCCAGCAGCGGAACTGGACAGGGCAATGAGCAGTTCTTC. This translates into CASSGTGQGNEQFF.

This clone was counted once. This chain joins TRBV28 and TRBJ2-5, with D possibly being TRBD2 (6 bases). CDR1 and CDR2 (germline): MDHEN, SYDVKM. V was pared by 5 bases and J by 5 bases, with 21 bases between. This CDR3 has 16 amino acids. The CDR3 nucleotides read TGTGCCAGCAGTCCCGTTCTCGGGAGTCGGGGTGAGACCCAGTACTTC. This codes for CASSPVLGSRGETQYF.

The chain recombines TRBV28 with TRBJ2-5; D may be TRBD2 (7 bases). This CDR3 has 14 residues. V lost 6 bases and J 6 bases, leaving 17 bases between the germline ends. Looked up from germline, CDR1 is MDHEN and CDR2 is SYDVKM. The CDR3 DNA sequence: TGTGCCAGCAGGGGGGGGCAGGGTACACAGACCCAGTACTTC. Translating gives CASRGGQGTQTQYF.

The chain recombines TRBV6-5 with TRBJ2-7, with TRBD2 as a possible D gene (5 bases). Germline CDR1 reads MNHEY; CDR2 reads SVGAGI. V lost 7 bases and J 3 bases, leaving 16 bases between the germline ends. CDR3 length: 14 amino acids. The CDR3 DNA is TGTGCCAGCAAATACGGGGAGTCTAACTACGAGCAGTACTTC. It translates to CASKYGESNYEQYF.

The chain joins TRBV7-9 to TRBJ1-1; D perhaps matches TRBD1 (5 bases). This CDR3 region has 14 residues. Trimming removed 10 bases at V and 5 bases at J, with 20 bases between. Germline CDR1 and CDR2: SEHNR and FQNEAQ (reference sequence). For the CDR3, the DNA is TGTGCCAACCGGGGGGTACCCCCAGGAACTGAAGCTTTCTTT. This sequence encodes CANRGVPPGTEAFF.

V and J are TRBV6-6 and TRBJ2-1, with 9 bases lining up with TRBD2. Germline V lookup: CDR1 MNHNY, CDR2 SVGAGI (reference sequence). V dropped 0 bases and J dropped 7; count of bases not matched to a gene: 7. The CDR3 extends over 16 amino acids. The CDR3 sequence is CASSYSGSGSGNEQFF. The CDR3 coding sequence is TGTGCCAGCAGTTACTCGGGTAGCGGGAGTGGGAATGAGCAGTTCTTC.

The chain couples TRBV19 to TRBJ2-1; 8 nucleotides agree with TRBD2. CDR1 and CDR2 (germline): LNHDA, SQIVND (reference sequence). The CDR3 covers 14 residues. The J segment lost 5 bases and the V segment lost 7 bases, leaving 7 bases of the junction unmatched. The CDR3 nucleotides are TGTGCCAGTAAGGCGGGAGGCCTTAACAATGAGCAGTTCTTC. Residues: CASKAGGLNNEQFF. The full variable domain, its missing parts supplied by reference TRBV19 and TRBJ2-1, is DGGITQSPKYLFRKEGQNVTLSCEQNLNHDAMYWYRQDPGQGLRLIYYSQIVNDFQKGDIAEGYSVSREKKESFPLTVTSAQKNPTAFYLCASKAGGLNNEQFFGPGTRLTVL.

This clone was found once. The chain is built from TRBV9 and TRBJ2-3, with TRBD2 matching 8 bases. V was pared by 0 bases and J by 5 bases, with 5 bases of the junction left unmatched. CDR1 and CDR2 from the germline V gene are SGDLS and YYNGEE. CDR3 size: 15 residues. Here the CDR3 reads CASSVAGGPVDTQYF. CDR3 nucleotide sequence: TGTGCCAGCAGCGTAGCGGGAGGGCCTGTAGATACGCAGTATTTT.

The J gene is TRBJ1-1, the V gene TRBV11-3; D may be TRBD1 (6 bases). CDR3 length: 15 amino acids. Germline V lookup: CDR1 SGHNT, CDR2 YENEEA. V dropped 5 bases and J dropped 7 bases, with 20 bases sitting between them. The CDR3 spells CASSRRGQGRIEAFF. In DNA form, the CDR3 reads TGTGCCAGCAGCCGACGGGGCCAGGGGCGGATTGAAGCTTTCTTT. Full variable domain (remainder filled in from reference TRBV11-3 and TRBJ1-1): EAGVVQSPRYKIIEKKQPVAFWCNPISGHNTLYWYLQNLGQGPELLIRYENEEAVDDSQLPKDRFSAERLKGVDSTLKIQPAELGDSAVYLCASSRRGQGRIEAFFGQGTRLTVV.

This clone showed up many times. The chain joins TRBV24-1 to TRBJ1-5; TRBD1 matches at 9 bases. The CDR3 spans 13 residues. V dropped 9 bases and J dropped 2; count of bases not matched to a gene: 1. Germline CDR1 KGHDR, CDR2 SFDVKD. The CDR3 DNA is TGTGCCACCGGGGACAGGGGCAATCAGCCCCAGCATTTT. Protein sequence: CATGDRGNQPQHF.

The V call is TRBV5-5, the J call TRBJ1-1; no clear D gene. Trimming left V 4 bases short and J 0 bases short, with 13 bases between. Germline V gives CDR1 SGHKS, CDR2 YYEKEE (reference sequence). The CDR3 is made up of 15 amino acids. The CDR3, as DNA: TGTGCCAGCAGCCCGGCGGACTTTTTGAACACTGAAGCTTTCTTT. This gives the protein CASSPADFLNTEAFF.

V usage is TRBV14 and J usage is TRBJ2-3; 8 bases are shared with TRBD2. The junction had 20 bases not matched to a gene; V was cut back by 4 bases and J by 8 bases. Germline V gives CDR1 SGHDN, CDR2 FVKESK. The CDR3 is 18 residues long. CDR3 bases: TGTGCCAGCAGCCGAGATCTCAGGACTAGCCTTACTAAGGCTACGCAGTATTTT. It yields the protein CASSRDLRTSLTKATQYF.

The CDR3 DNA reads TGTGCCAGCAGCCACGCAGGAGGAGGGGCCAAAAACATTCAGTACTTC. Its translation is CASSHAGGGAKNIQYF. The chain couples TRBV3-1 (or the pseudogene TRBV3-2) to TRBJ2-4; perhaps TRBD2 as D (6 bases). The ends were cut back, 3 bases at V and 1 base at J, with 13 bases in the middle. The V gene's germline CDR1 is LGHDT and CDR2 YNNKEL (reference sequence). The CDR3 loop spans 16 amino acids.

The V call is TRBV2, the J call TRBJ1-1; D gene ambiguous. V was pared by 4 bases and J by 3 bases, with 12 bases between. The CDR3 runs 14 residues. Germline V gene data show CDR1 as SNHLY and CDR2 as FYNNEI. The CDR3 DNA is TGTGCCAGCAGTGTACGGCGGATGGACACTGAAGCTTTCTTT. Translation: CASSVRRMDTEAFF. Looking up the rest from reference TRBV2 and TRBJ1-1 gives the full variable domain: EPEVTQTPSHQVTQMGQEVILRCVPISNHLYFYWYRQILGQKVEFLVSFYNNEISEKSEIFDDQFSVERPDGSNFTLKIRSTKLEDSAMYFCASSVRRMDTEAFFGQGTRLTVV.

The chain couples TRBV28 to TRBJ2-1, with 10 bases that match TRBD2. The ends lost 6 bases at V and 2 bases at J; junction bases unmatched: 10. The length of the CDR3 is 17 residues. From germline, CDR1 is MDHEN and CDR2 SYDVKM. CDR3 nucleotide sequence: TGTGCCAGCAGGGATCATACTAGCGGGAAGACCTACAATGAGCAGTTCTTC. It yields the protein CASRDHTSGKTYNEQFF.